These T cell receptor beta chains were read from a single sample in a study of response to subunit inactivated influenza vaccine. One entry per CDR3 protein, called by TCRdb with MiXCR from the RT-PCR reads. The sample includes under 950,000 distinct CDR3 sequences, 21% of them seen just once. Sequences were derived from PBMCs from blood, sampled about 5 days after vaccination. Source of these receptors: a man in his forties or fifties who received an inactivated influenza vaccine. The CDR3 runs from the conserved cysteine through the conserved F or W. The order of the fields is clone size, D gene, V gene, J gene, CDR3 DNA, CDR3 protein. A D gene is named only where the DNA matches it firmly. Not every row has a clone size; where given, it reads once, few, many or a size class.

.,.,TRBV21-1,TRBJ1-1,TGTGCCAGCAGCAAACTTCTAGGGGGCAGAACCCCTGAAGCTTTCTTT,CASSKLLGGRTPEAFF
few,TRBD2,TRBV20-1,TRBJ2-1,TGCAGTGCTAGCGTTGGCGGGGGGGTAGGTGAGCAGTTCTTC,CSASVGGGVGEQFF
many,.,TRBV28,TRBJ2-7,TGTGCCAGCAGTCCACCTACAGGGAGGTTAGTCTACGAGCAGTACTTC,CASSPPTGRLVYEQYF
.,.,TRBV7-9,TRBJ2-7,TGTGCCAGCAGCGATGGAAATCGGGCATCTAGAAGAGAGCAGTACTTC,CASSDGNRASRREQYF
.,.,TRBV7-2,TRBJ2-3,TGTGCCAGCAGATATGCGACCACCCTTACGCAGTATTTT,CASRYATTLTQYF
many,.,TRBV29-1,TRBJ2-5,TGCAGCGTTTTAGCTGGTGAGACCCAGTACTTC,CSVLAGETQYF
many,.,TRBV24-1,TRBJ2-5,TGTGCCACCAGTGACGACAGGATAGAGACCCAGTACTTC,CATSDDRIETQYF
few,.,TRBV11-2,TRBJ2-1,TGTGCCAGCAGCTTAGGATATGGGGGGGCGGGTTCCTACAATGAGCAGTTCTTC,CASSLGYGGAGSYNEQFF
.,.,TRBV28,TRBJ2-7,TGTGCCAGCTCCTCAGCGGCACAGGGTCGAGGGGAGCAGTACTTC,CASSSAAQGRGEQYF
.,.,TRBV5-1,TRBJ1-2,TGCGCCAGCAGCTTGGGAAACCGGGACAACTATGGCTACACCTTC,CASSLGNRDNYGYTF
.,.,TRBV5-6,TRBJ2-7,TGTGCCAGCACCCCTGGCGGGATCGGCGAGCAGTACTTC,CASTPGGIGEQYF
few,.,TRBV3-1,TRBJ1-5,TGTGCCAGCAGCCAAGATCGGCGTACAGGGCAGCCCCAGCATTTT,CASSQDRRTGQPQHF
many,.,TRBV7-7,TRBJ2-5,TGTGCTAGCAGCCAGACCGGGACCAAAGAGACCCAGTACTTC,CASSQTGTKETQYF
few,.,TRBV7-2,TRBJ2-3,TGTGCCAGCAGCTTAGGCGGCTGGCTTAAGGCAGATACGCAGTATTTT,CASSLGGWLKADTQYF
.,TRBD1,TRBV5-1,TRBJ2-2,TGCGCCAGCACGGTTCGAACAGGGGACACCGGGGAGCTGTTTTTT,CASTVRTGDTGELFF
.,TRBD1,TRBV28,TRBJ2-7,TGTGCCAGCACAATAGGGACAGCTAACCCCTACGAGCAGTACTTC,CASTIGTANPYEQYF
.,.,TRBV28,TRBJ2-7,TGTGCCACCAAATACCGGGACTCGTTCCGCGAGCAGTACTTC,CATKYRDSFREQYF
few,TRBD1,TRBV5-1,TRBJ2-3,TGCGCCAGCAGCCAGACAGGGGAGTTCGTTACGCAGTATTTT,CASSQTGEFVTQYF
many,.,TRBV4-3,TRBJ1-5,TGCGCCAGCAGCCAAGACTTGGGGGATAGCAATCAGCCCCAGCATTTT,CASSQDLGDSNQPQHF
few,TRBD1,TRBV28,TRBJ2-7,TGTGCCAGCAGTTTCCATATGGGACAGGAAGGCTACGAGCAGTACTTC,CASSFHMGQEGYEQYF
.,TRBD1,TRBV18,TRBJ2-5,TGTGCCAGCTCACCACCTACAGGGGCGTCGGGTCTTGAGACCCAGTACTTC,CASSPPTGASGLETQYF
.,.,TRBV5-1,TRBJ2-1,TGCGCCAGCAGCTTGGCCGAGGGCAGGGGTTACAATGAGCAGTTCTTC,CASSLAEGRGYNEQFF
.,TRBD2,TRBV25-1,TRBJ2-4,TGTGCCAGCAGCGGACTAGCGGGGTCCATAGCCAAAAACATTCAGTACTTC,CASSGLAGSIAKNIQYF
.,.,TRBV10-3,TRBJ2-2,TGTGCCATCAGGGCAGGGGACACCGGGGAGCTGTTTTTT,CAIRAGDTGELFF